Sequencing of this T cell receptor beta chain was carried out in a study of CD8 T cells in ankylosing spondylitis. In its sample, this clonotype was seen many times. Its cognate antigen is unknown. Quantitative 5'-RACE with molecular barcodes produced the TCR beta libraries. Each CDR3 protein is one row after TCRdb ran MiXCR on the 5' RACE reads. Among a few hundred thousand distinct CDR3 sequences, around 11% were seen once, and the ten largest hold 6.8%. Trimming stripped 1 base from V and 5 bases from J, with 11 bases between. This CDR3 comprises 14 residues. Germline CDR1 is LGHDT and CDR2 is YNNKEL (reference sequence). Overall study results and limits: A TCR beta motif of about eight highly homologous variants seemed to mark ankylosing spondylitis blood. Within matched ankylosing spondylitis synovial fluid, disease-linked clones were reportedly significantly enriched. Earlier work had already found some motif variants in reactive arthritis synovial fluid and blood.

This sequence was found in a male donor with ankylosing spondylitis or in good health (not recorded which). Sequenced input: blood, either unsorted or a sorted T cell fraction (not recorded which). The V call is TRBV3-1, the J call TRBJ2-5; D is perhaps TRBD2 (6 bases). CDR3 in amino acids: CASSQAGEWETQYF. CDR3 sequence (DNA): TGTGCCAGCAGCCAAGCGGGGGAATGGGAGACCCAGTACTTC.